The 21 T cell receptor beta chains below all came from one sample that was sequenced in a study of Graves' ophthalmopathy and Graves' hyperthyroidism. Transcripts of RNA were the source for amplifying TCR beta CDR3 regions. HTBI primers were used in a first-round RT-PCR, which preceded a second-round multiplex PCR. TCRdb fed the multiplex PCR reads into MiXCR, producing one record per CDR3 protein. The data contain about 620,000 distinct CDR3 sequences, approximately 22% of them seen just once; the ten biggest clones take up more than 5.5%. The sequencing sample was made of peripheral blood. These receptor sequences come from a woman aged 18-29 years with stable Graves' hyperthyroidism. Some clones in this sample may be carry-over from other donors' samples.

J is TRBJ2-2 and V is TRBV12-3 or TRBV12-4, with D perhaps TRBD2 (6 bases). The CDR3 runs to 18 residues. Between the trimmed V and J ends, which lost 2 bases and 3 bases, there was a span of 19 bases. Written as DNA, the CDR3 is TGTGCCAGCAGTTTAAGGTCTAGCGACTACCGAGACACCGGGGAGCTGTTTTTT. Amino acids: CASSLRSSDYRDTGELFF.

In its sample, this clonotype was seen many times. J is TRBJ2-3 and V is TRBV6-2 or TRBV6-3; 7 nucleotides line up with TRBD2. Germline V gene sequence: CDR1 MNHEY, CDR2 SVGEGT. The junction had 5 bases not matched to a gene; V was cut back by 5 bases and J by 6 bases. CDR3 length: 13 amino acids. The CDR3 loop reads CASSNLAVDTQYF. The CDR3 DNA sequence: TGTGCCAGCAGTAATCTAGCGGTGGATACGCAGTATTTT.

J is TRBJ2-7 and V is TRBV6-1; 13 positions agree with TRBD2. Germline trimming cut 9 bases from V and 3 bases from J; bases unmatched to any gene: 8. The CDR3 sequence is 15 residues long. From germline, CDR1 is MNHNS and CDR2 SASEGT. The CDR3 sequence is CASEPGLAGNYEQYF. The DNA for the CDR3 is TGTGCCAGTGAGCCGGGACTAGCGGGGAACTACGAGCAGTACTTC.

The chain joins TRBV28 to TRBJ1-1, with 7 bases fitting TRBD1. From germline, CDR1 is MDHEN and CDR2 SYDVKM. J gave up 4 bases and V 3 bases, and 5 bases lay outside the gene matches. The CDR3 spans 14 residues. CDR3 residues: CASSLSHRGTEAFF. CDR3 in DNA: TGTGCCAGCAGTTTGAGCCACAGGGGCACTGAAGCTTTCTTT.

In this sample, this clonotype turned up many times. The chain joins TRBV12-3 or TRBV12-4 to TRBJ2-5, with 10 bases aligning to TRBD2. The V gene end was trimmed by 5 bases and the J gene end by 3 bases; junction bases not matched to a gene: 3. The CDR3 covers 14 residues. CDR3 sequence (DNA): TGTGCCAGCAGTCTCGGACTAGCGGAAGAGACCCAGTACTTC. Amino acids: CASSLGLAEETQYF.

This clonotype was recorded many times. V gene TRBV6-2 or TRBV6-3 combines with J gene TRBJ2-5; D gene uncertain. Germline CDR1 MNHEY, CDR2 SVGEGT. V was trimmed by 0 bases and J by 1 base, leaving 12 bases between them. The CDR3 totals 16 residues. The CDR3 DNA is TGTGCCAGCAGTTACTCGGCCCAGAGTCCCCAAGAGACCCAGTACTTC. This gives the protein CASSYSAQSPQETQYF.

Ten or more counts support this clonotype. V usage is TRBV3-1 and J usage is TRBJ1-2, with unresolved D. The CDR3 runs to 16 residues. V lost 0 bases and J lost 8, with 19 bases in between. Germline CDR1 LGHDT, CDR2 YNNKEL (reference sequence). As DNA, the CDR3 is TGTGCCAGCAGCCAAGAGCGGCCGAGGCCTTATGGGGGCTACACCTTC. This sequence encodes CASSQERPRPYGGYTF. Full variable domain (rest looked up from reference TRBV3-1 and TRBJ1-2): DTAVSQTPKYLVTQMGNDKSIKCEQNLGHDTMYWYKQDSKKFLKIMFSYNNKELIINETVPNRFSPKSPDKAHLNLHINSLELGDSAVYFCASSQERPRPYGGYTFGSGTRLTVV.

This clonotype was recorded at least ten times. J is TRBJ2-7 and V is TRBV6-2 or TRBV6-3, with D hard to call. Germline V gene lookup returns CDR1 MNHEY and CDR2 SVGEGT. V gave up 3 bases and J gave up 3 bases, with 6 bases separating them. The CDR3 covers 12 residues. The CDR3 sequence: CASSYTDYEQYF. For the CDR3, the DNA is TGTGCCAGCAGTTATACAGACTACGAGCAGTACTTC.

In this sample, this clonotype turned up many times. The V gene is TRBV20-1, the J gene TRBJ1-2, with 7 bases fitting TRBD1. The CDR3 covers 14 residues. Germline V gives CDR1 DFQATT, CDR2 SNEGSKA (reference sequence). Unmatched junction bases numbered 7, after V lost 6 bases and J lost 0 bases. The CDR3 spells CSAPGGQANYGYTF. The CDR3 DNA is TGCAGTGCCCCAGGGGGGCAAGCTAACTATGGCTACACCTTC.

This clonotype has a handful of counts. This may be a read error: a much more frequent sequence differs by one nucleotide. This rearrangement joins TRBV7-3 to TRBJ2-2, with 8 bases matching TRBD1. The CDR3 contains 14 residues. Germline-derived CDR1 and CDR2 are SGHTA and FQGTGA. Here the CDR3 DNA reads TGTGCCGGCAGCCCCGGGACAGGCGGCGGGGAGCTGTTTTTT. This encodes CAGSPGTGGGELFF.

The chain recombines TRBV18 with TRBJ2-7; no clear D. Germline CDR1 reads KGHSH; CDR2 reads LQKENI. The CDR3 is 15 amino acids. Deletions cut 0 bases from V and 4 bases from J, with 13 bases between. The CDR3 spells CASSPPPPKPYEQYF. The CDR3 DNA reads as TGTGCCAGCTCACCACCTCCCCCGAAACCTTACGAGCAGTACTTC.

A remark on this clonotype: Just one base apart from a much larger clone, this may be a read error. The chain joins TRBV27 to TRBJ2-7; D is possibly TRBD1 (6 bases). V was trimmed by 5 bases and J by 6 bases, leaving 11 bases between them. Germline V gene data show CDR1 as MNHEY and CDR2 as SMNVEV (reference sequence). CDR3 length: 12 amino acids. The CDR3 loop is CASSNRVSEQYF. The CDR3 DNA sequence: TGTGCCAGCAGTAACAGGGTTTCCGAGCAGTACTTC.

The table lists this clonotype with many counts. Here the CDR3 DNA reads TGTGCCAGCAGTTTGGGCAGGGGTGGAAACACCATATATTTT. Amino acids: CASSLGRGGNTIYF. The chain uses TRBV28 and TRBJ1-3, with a weak D call TRBD1 (6 bases). CDR1 and CDR2 (germline): MDHEN, SYDVKM. CDR3 length: 14 amino acids. Trimming left V 3 bases short and J 3 bases short, with 9 bases between.

This chain's CDR3 is CASSLGPTGAEAFF. The CDR3 region has the DNA TGTGCCAGCAGTTTAGGGCCGACAGGGGCTGAAGCTTTCTTT. This sequence joins TRBV12-3 or TRBV12-4 and TRBJ1-1, with 8 bases matching TRBD1. The CDR3 has 14 residues. J gave up 6 bases and V 1 base, and 4 bases lay outside the gene matches.

The CDR3 DNA reads as TGTGCCTGGGCGTATTCTGGAAACACCATATATTTT. This codes for CAWAYSGNTIYF. The rearrangement uses TRBV30 and TRBJ1-3; D uncertain. CDR3 length: 12 amino acids. The germline gives CDR1 GTSNPN, CDR2 SVGIG (reference sequence). Trimming removed 5 bases from V and 1 base from J, with 6 bases in between.

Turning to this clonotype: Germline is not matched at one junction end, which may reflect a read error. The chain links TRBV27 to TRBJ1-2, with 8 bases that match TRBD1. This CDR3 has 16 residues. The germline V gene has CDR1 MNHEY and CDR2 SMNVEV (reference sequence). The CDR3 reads CVSLPETGAINYGYTF. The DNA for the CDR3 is TGTGTCAGCTTACCCGAGACAGGGGCCATTAACTATGGCTACACCTTC.

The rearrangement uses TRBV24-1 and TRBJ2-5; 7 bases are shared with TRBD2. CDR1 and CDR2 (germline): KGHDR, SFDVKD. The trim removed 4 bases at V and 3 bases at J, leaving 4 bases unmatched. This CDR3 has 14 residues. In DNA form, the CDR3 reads TGTGCCACCAGTGAACCGGGGACTAAAGAGACCCAGTACTTC. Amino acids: CATSEPGTKETQYF.

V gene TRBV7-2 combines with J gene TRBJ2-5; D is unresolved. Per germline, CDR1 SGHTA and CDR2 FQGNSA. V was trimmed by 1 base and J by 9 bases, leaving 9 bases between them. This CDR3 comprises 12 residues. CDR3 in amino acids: CASSLGEAAQYF. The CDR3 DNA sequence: TGTGCCAGCAGCTTAGGAGAGGCGGCCCAGTACTTC. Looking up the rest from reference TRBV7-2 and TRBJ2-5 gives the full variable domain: GAGVSQSPSNKVTEKGKDVELRCDPISGHTALYWYRQSLGQGLEFLIYFQGNSAPDKSGLPSDRFSAERTGGSVSTLTIQRTQQEDSAVYLCASSLGEAAQYFGPGTRLLVL.

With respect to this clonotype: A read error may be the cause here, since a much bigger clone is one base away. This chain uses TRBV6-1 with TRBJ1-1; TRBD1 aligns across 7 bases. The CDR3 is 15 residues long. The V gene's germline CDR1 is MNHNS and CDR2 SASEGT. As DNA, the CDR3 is TGTGCCAGCAGTCCTGTACAGGGGCCGAACACTGAAGCTTGCTTT. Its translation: CASSPVQGPNTEACF.

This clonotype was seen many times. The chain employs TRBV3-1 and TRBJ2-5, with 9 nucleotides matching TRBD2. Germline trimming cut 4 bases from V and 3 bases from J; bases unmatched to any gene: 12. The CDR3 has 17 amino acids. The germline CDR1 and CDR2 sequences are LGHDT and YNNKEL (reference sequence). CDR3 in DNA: TGTGCCAGCAGCCCCGGAGGGAGCGGGAGGTCGGAAGAGACCCAGTACTTC. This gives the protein CASSPGGSGRSEETQYF.

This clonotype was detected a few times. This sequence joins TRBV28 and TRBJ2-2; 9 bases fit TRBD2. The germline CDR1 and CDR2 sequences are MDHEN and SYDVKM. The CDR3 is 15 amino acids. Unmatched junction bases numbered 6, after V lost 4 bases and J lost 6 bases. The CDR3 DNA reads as TGTGCCAGCAGTTCGTTAGCGGGGGCGTCCGGGGAGCTGTTTTTT. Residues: CASSSLAGASGELFF.